The entry below describes one T cell receptor beta chain. What it binds is not known. V was pared by 5 bases and J by 1 base, with 4 bases of the junction left unmatched. CDR3 length: 14 residues. Germline V gives CDR1 MNHEY, CDR2 SMNVEV (reference sequence). Using immunoSEQ multiplex PCR, the repertoire was profiled, and TCRdb retains in-frame clones only, with some absent. This table has about 130,000 clones, 79% appearing once. The data originate from a study of cytotoxic CD8 clonotypes in ibrutinib-treated CLL. Whole-study context: Productive templates averaged around 250,000 per sample, and productive rearrangements 94,082.

Study observations and caveats: Collection times varied between progressing and sustained-remission patients. Pretreatment clonality was elevated relative to age-matched healthy donors and paralleled circulating CD8+ T-cell counts. Baseline levels were approached again at progression, after clonality had risen at ibrutinib response.

The source is a human donor with chronic lymphocytic leukemia. The chain uses TRBV27 and TRBJ2-7; 8 nucleotides match TRBD1. Material: PBMCs, obtained after 12 months of ibrutinib treatment. CDR3 DNA: TGTGCCAGCAGTCGGCAGGGGGCTTCCTACGAGCAGTACTTC. Amino acids: CASSRQGASYEQYF.